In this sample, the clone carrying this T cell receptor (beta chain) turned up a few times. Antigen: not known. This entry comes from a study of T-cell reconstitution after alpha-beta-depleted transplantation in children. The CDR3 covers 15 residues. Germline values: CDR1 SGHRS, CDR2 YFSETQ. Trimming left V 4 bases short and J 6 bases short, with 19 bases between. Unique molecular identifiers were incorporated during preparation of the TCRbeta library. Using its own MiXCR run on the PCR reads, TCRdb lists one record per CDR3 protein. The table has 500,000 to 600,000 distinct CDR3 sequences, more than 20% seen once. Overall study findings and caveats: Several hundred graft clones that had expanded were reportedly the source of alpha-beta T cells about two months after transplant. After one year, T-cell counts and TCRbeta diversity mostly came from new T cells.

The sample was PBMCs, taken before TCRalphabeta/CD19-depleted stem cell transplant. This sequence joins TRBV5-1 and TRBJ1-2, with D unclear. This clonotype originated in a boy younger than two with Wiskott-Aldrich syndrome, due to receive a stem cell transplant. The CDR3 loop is CASSQSFWTRDGYTF. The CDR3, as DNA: TGCGCCAGCAGCCAATCATTTTGGACGAGGGATGGCTACACCTTC.